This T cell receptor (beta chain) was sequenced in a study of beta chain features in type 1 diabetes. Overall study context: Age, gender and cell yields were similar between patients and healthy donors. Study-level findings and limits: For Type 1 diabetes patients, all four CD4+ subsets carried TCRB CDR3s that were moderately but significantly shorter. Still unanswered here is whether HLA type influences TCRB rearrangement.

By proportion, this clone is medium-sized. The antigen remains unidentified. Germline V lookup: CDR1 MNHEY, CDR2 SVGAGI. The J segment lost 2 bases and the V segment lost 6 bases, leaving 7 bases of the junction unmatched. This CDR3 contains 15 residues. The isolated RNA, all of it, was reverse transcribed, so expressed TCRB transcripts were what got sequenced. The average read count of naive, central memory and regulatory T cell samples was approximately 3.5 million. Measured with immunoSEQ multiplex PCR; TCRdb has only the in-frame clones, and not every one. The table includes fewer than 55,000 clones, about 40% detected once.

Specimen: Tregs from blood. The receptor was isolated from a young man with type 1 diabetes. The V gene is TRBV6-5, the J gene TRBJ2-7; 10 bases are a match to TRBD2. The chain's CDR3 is CASSAGLAAPYEQYF. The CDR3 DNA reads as TGTGCCAGCAGCGCAGGACTAGCGGCACCCTACGAGCAGTACTTC.